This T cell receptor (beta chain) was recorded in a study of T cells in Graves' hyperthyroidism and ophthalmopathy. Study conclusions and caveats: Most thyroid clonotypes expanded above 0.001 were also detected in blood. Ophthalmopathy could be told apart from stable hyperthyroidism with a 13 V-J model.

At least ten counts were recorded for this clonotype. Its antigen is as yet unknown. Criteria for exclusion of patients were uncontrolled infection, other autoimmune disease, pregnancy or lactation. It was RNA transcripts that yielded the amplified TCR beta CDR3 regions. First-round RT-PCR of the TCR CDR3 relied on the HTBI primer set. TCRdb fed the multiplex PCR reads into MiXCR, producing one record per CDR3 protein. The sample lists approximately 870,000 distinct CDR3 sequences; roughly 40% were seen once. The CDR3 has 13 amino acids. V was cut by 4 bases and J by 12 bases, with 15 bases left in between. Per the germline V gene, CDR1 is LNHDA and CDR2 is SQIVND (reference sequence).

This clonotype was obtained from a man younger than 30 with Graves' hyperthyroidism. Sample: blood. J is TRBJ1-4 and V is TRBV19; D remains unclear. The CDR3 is CASSTGRGRQLFF. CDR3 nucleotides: TGTGCCAGTAGTACCGGGCGGGGAAGACAACTGTTTTTT.